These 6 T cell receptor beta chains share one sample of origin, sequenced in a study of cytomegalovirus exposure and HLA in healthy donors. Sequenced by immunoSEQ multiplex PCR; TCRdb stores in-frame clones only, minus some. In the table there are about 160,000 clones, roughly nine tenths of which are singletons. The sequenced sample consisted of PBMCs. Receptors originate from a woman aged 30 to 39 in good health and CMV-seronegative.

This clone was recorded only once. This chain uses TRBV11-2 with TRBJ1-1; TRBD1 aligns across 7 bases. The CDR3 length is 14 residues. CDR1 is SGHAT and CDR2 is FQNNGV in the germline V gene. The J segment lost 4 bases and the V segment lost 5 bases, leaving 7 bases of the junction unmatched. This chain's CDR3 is CASSERQGSTEAFF. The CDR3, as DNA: TGTGCCAGCAGCGAAAGACAGGGCTCCACTGAAGCTTTCTTT.

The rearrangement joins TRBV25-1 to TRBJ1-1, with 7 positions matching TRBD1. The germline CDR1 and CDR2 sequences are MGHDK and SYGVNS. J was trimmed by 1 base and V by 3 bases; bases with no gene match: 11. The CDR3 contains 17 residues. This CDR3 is CASSDRLLRQGNTEAFF. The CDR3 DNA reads TGTGCCAGCAGTGACCGTCTTCTACGACAGGGGAACACTGAAGCTTTCTTT.

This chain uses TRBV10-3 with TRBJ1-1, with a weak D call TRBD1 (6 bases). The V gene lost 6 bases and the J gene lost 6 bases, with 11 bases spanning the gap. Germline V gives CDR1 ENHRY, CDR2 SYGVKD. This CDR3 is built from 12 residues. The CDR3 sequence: CAIRTGGAEAFF. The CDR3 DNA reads TGTGCCATCAGGACAGGAGGGGCTGAAGCTTTCTTT.

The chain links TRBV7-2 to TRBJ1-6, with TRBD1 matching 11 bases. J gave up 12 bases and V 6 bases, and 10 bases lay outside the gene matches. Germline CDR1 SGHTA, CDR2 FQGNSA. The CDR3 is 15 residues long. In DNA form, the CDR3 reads TGTGCCAGCAGTTCAACCGGGACAGGGGGACTACCCCTCCACTTT. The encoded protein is CASSSTGTGGLPLHF.

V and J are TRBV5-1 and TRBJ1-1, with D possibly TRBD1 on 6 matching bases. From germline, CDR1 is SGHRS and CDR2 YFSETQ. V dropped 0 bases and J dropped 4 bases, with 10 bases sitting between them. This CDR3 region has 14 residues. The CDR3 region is CASSLAGQLTEAFF. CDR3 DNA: TGCGCCAGCAGCTTGGCTGGACAGCTCACTGAAGCTTTCTTT.

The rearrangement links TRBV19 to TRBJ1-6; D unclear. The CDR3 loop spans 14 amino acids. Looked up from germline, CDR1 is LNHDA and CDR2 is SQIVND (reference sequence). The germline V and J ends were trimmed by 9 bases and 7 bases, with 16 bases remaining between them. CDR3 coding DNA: TGTGCCAGCCGGAACCGGGGAGAAAATTCACCCCTCCACTTT. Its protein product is CASRNRGENSPLHF.